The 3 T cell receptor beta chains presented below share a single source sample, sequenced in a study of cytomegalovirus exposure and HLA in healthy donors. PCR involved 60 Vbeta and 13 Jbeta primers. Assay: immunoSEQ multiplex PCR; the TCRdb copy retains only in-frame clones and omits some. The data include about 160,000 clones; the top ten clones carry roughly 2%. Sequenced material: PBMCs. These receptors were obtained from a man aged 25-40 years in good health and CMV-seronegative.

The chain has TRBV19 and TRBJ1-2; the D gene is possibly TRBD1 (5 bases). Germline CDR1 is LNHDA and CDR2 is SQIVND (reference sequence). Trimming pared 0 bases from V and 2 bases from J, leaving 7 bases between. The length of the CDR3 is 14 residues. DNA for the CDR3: TGTGCCAGTAGTATAGATCCAGGGAACTATGGCTACACCTTC. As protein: CASSIDPGNYGYTF.

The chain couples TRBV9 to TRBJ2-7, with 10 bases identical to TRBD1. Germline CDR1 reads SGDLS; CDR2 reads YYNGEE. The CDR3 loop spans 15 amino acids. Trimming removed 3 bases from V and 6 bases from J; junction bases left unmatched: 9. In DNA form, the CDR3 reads TGTGCCAGCAGCGCCTTTTCGGGACAGGGGACCGAGCAGTACTTC. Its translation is CASSAFSGQGTEQYF.

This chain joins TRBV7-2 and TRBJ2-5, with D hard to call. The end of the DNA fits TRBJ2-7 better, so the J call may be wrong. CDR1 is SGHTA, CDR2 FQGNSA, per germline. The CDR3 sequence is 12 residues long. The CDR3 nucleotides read TGTGCCAGCAGCTTAGGGGCCTACGAGCAGTACTTC. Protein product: CASSLGAYEQYF.